These T cell receptor beta chains were read from a single sample in a study of T cells expressing NK-cell markers. TCRdb reworked the 5' RACE reads into one entry per CDR3 protein, no DNA. The sample shows 160,000 or so distinct CDR3 sequences, and approximately 18% sits with its ten largest clones. Sequencing was carried out using blood T cells: a sorted CD56 or NKG2C T cell subset, CD4+ or CD8+ T cells, or bulk PBMC T cells (not recorded which). The receptors stem from a woman between 18 and 75 years old in good health. Each CDR3 is given with its conserved first and last residue.

j_call v_call cdr3_aa
TRBJ2-7 TRBV28 CASSPPLAGSYEQYF
TRBJ2-7 TRBV6-1 CASSDLSVGLTSYEQYF
TRBJ2-1 TRBV3-1 CASSQEASIHEQFF
TRBJ2-2 TRBV3-1 CASSQALEYGELFF
TRBJ2-7 TRBV9 CASSVGVQGEQYF
TRBJ2-5 TRBV9 CASSVELRETQYF
TRBJ2-2 TRBV2 CASSGKSTGELFF
TRBJ1-1 TRBV6-6 CASLRGLGTEAFF
TRBJ2-3 TRBV29-1 CSAGQGLGDTQYF
TRBJ1-1 TRBV15 CATTPRRRGTLNTEAFF
TRBJ1-1 TRBV7-2 CASTGGWGTEAFF
TRBJ2-3 TRBV4-2 CASSQNGLIADTQYF
TRBJ2-1 TRBV5-1 CASSNILRTAYSYNEQFF
TRBJ2-2 TRBV30 CAWREQLAGGRAGELFF
TRBJ2-5 TRBV5-1 CASSLAASGDQETQYF
TRBJ1-6 TRBV7-2 CASSYTGNNSPLHF
TRBJ2-2 TRBV7-2 CASSPIGFANTGELFF
TRBJ2-1 TRBV3-1 CASSQGLGDGSTEQFF
TRBJ2-1 TRBV9 CASSSSGSQYNEQFF
TRBJ1-1 TRBV5-1 CASSLNIYTEAFF
TRBJ1-5 TRBV20-1 CSASEGSDNQPQHF
TRBJ1-5 TRBV24-1 CATSDFSTGLGQPQHF
TRBJ1-1 TRBV3-1 CASSQATVNTEAFF
TRBJ2-7 TRBV20-1 CSARDPLGSDYEQYF
TRBJ1-2 TRBV20-1 CSARDQGVTTGYGYTF
TRBJ2-6 TRBV7-2 CASSRDSGANVLTF
TRBJ2-3 TRBV11-3 CASSPGGGAVSSDTQYF
TRBJ2-5 TRBV5-1 CASSLNAFQETQYF
TRBJ2-1 TRBV6-1 CASSISLAPKQFF
TRBJ1-5 TRBV7-9 CASSFDITQPQHF
TRBJ2-5 TRBV18 CASSPGLQETQYF
TRBJ2-7 TRBV30 CAGARPPYEQYF
TRBJ2-7 TRBV29-1 CSATPSGRASYEQYF
TRBJ2-1 TRBV27 CASSSFGAGTYNEQFF
TRBJ2-1 TRBV11-3 CASSFGIGNEQFF
TRBJ2-3 TRBV4-2 CASSQDGGTSDTQYF
TRBJ2-2 TRBV7-3 CASSLNAAGELFF
TRBJ2-7 TRBV18 CASSPTSGTYEQYF
TRBJ2-3 TRBV11-2 CASSIWTVPMGADTQYF
TRBJ2-5 TRBV6-2/TRBV6-3 CASSPGTGAVVRETQYF
TRBJ2-1 TRBV10-3 CAITDSYSDEQFF
TRBJ2-1 TRBV20-1 CSRDRGSNEQFF
TRBJ2-2 TRBV24-1 CATSDDANTGELFF
TRBJ2-4 TRBV14 CASSLGLAGDIQYF
TRBJ1-4 TRBV15 CATSRGEAEKLFF
TRBJ2-1 TRBV7-3 CASSLREGPYNEQFF
TRBJ2-1 TRBV28 CASSLPAGGSLFF
TRBJ2-1 TRBV6-1 CASRLDREVANEQFF
TRBJ2-3 TRBV25-1 CASSDGGGAADTQYF
TRBJ2-3 TRBV11-2 CASSLSGRSINTQYF